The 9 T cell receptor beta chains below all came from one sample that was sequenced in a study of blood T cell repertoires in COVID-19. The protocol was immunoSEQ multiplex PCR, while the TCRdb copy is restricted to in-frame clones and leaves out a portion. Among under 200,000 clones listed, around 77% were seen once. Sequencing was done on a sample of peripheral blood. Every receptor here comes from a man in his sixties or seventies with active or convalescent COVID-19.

The chain's CDR3 is CASSEISGTGTEAFF. DNA for the CDR3: TGTGCCAGCAGTGAAATATCCGGGACAGGGACTGAAGCTTTCTTT. The chain couples TRBV6-1 to TRBJ1-1, with 9 bases matching TRBD1. Unmatched junction bases numbered 6, after V lost 2 bases and J lost 5 bases. CDR1 is MNHNS, CDR2 SASEGT, per germline. This CDR3 contains 15 residues.

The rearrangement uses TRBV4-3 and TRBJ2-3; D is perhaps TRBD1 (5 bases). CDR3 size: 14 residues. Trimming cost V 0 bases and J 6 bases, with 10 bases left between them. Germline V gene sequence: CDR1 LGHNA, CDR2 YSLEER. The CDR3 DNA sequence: TGCGCCAGCAGCCAAGATAAGCAGGGTGATACGCAGTATTTT. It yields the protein CASSQDKQGDTQYF.

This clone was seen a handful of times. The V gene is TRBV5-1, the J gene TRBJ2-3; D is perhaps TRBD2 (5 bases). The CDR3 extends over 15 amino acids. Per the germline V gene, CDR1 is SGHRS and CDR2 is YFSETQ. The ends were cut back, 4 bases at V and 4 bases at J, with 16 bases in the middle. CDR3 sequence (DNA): TGCGCCAGCAGCCCCCTCCCGGGGATGTCAGATACGCAGTATTTT. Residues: CASSPLPGMSDTQYF.

CDR3 sequence reads: CASGREGPLAHEQYF. In DNA form, the CDR3 reads TGTGCCAGCGGTCGGGAGGGTCCACTCGCCCACGAGCAGTACTTC. The chain joins TRBV2 to TRBJ2-7; 8 bases align to TRBD2. V lost 8 bases and J lost 5; bases outside the gene matches: 14. CDR3 length: 15 amino acids. Germline-derived CDR1 and CDR2 are SNHLY and FYNNEI.

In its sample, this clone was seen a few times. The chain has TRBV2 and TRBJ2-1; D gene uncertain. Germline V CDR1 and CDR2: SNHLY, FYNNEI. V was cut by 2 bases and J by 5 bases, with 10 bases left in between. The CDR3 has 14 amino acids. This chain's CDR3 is CASSESSTDNEQFF. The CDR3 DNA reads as TGTGCCAGCAGTGAAAGTAGCACTGACAATGAGCAGTTCTTC.

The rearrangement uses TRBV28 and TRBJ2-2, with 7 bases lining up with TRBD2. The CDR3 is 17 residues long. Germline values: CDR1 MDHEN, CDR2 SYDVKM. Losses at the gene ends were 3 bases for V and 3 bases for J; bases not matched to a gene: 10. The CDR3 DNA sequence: TGTGCCAGCAGTTTTGTCATGGCGGCGGGGGACACCGGGGAGCTGTTTTTT. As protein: CASSFVMAAGDTGELFF.

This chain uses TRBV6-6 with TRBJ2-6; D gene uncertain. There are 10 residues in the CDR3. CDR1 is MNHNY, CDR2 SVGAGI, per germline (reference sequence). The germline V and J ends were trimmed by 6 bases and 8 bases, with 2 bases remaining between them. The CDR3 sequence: CASSTNVLTF. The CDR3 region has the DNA TGTGCCAGCAGCACCAACGTCCTGACTTTC.

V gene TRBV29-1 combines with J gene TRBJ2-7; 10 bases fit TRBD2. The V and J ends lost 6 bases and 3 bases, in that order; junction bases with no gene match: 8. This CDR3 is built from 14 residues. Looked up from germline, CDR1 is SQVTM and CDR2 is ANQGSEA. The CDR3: CSVSSGSDHYEQYF. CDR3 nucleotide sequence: TGCAGCGTATCTAGCGGGAGTGATCACTACGAGCAGTACTTC.

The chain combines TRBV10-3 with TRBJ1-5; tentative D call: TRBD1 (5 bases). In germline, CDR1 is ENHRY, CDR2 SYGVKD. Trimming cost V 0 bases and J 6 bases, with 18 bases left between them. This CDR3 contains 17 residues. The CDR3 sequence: CAISESILGGGGQPQHF. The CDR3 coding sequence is TGTGCCATCAGTGAGTCGATTTTGGGGGGAGGTGGTCAGCCCCAGCATTTT.